Listed below are T cell receptor beta chains from one sample, sequenced in a study of OX40 agonist ivuxolimab in advanced cancers. The method was immunoSEQ multiplex PCR; TCRdb's version includes in-frame clones alone and lacks a portion of them. The data hold about 36,000 clones, with 74% observed a single time. The sequenced sample was CD4+ or CD8+ T cells sorted from blood, obtained in a trial of the OX40 agonist ivuxolimab. The receptor source for this set is an adult with an advanced solid tumor such as melanoma, head and neck, liver or kidney cancer. Each CDR3 is given with its conserved first and last residue. The D gene is left open where the match is weak. Not every row has a clone size; where given, it reads once, few, many or a size class.

D	J	V	size	CDR3	DNA
NA	TRBJ2-1	TRBV18	medium-sized	CASSPPGQFAFNEQFF	TGTGCCAGCTCACCACCGGGACAATTCGCTTTCAATGAGCAGTTCTTC
NA	TRBJ1-1	TRBV5-6	NA	CASSLGYLEAFF	TGTGCCAGCAGCTTGGGATATCTGGAAGCTTTCTTT
NA	TRBJ2-7	TRBV20-1	NA	CSATGTREQYF	TGCAGTGCAACGGGCACGCGCGAGCAGTACTTC
NA	TRBJ2-1	TRBV29-1	NA	CSVVRGSYNEQFF	TGCAGCGTTGTCCGTGGCTCCTACAATGAGCAGTTCTTC
NA	TRBJ2-2	TRBV5-6	NA	CASSLWGGTTGELFF	TGTGCCAGCAGCTTGTGGGGGGGCACCACCGGGGAGCTGTTTTTT
NA	TRBJ1-1	TRBV6-1	NA	CASSPRERNTEAFF	TGTGCCAGCAGTCCCCGGGAGAGGAACACTGAAGCTTTCTTT
TRBD2	TRBJ2-3	TRBV7-9	few	CASRPSGGGKDTQYF	TGTGCCAGCAGGCCCTCGGGGGGGGGCAAAGATACGCAGTATTTT
NA	TRBJ2-7	TRBV5-1	NA	CASSLSVGPSEQYF	TGCGCCAGCAGCTTGAGTGTGGGGCCGTCCGAGCAGTACTTC
NA	TRBJ1-4	TRBV7-2	NA	CASSLSGGSNEKLFF	TGTGCCAGCAGCTTATCGGGAGGGTCTAATGAAAAACTGTTTTTT
NA	TRBJ2-7	TRBV6-1	medium-sized	CASTERREEQYF	TGTGCCAGCACCGAACGGAGGGAAGAGCAGTACTTC